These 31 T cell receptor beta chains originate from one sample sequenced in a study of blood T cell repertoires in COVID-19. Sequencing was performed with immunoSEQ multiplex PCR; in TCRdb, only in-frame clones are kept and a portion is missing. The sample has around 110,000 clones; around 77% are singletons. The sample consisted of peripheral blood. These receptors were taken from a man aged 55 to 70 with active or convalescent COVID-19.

The CDR3 sequence is CASSDSAKNTEAFF. The CDR3 nucleotides read TGTGCCAGCAGTGACAGCGCCAAGAACACTGAAGCTTTCTTT. The chain uses TRBV2 and TRBJ1-1, with D unclear. The germline V gene encodes CDR1 SNHLY and CDR2 FYNNEI. The length of the CDR3 is 14 residues. V lost 3 bases to trimming and J lost 1 base, with 9 bases between them. Looking up the rest from reference TRBV2 and TRBJ1-1 gives the full variable domain: EPEVTQTPSHQVTQMGQEVILRCVPISNHLYFYWYRQILGQKVEFLVSFYNNEISEKSEIFDDQFSVERPDGSNFTLKIRSTKLEDSAMYFCASSDSAKNTEAFFGQGTRLTVV.

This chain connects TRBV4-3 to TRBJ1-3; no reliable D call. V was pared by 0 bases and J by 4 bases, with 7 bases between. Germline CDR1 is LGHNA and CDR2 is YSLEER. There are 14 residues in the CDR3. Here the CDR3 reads CASSQDSSGNTIYF. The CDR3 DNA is TGCGCCAGCAGCCAAGATTCTTCCGGAAACACCATATATTTT.

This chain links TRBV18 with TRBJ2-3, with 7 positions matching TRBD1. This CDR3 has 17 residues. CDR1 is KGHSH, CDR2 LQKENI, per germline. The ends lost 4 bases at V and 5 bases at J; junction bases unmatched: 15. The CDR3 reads CASSRLEQQGTIDTQYF. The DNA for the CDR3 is TGTGCCAGCTCACGACTGGAACAACAGGGGACCATAGATACGCAGTATTTT.

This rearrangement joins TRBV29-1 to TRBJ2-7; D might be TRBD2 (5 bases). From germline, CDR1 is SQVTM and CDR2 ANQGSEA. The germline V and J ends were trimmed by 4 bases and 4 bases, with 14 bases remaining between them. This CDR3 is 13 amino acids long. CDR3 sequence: CSVGSQTRYEQYF. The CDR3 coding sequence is TGCAGCGTTGGGTCCCAAACTAGATACGAGCAGTACTTC.

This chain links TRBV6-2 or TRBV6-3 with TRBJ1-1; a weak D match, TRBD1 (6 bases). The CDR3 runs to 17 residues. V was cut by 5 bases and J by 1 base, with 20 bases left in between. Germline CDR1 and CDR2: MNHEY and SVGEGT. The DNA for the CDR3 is TGTGCCAGCAGTCCCCCTACCGTAACAGGGACGAACACTGAAGCTTTCTTT. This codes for CASSPPTVTGTNTEAFF.

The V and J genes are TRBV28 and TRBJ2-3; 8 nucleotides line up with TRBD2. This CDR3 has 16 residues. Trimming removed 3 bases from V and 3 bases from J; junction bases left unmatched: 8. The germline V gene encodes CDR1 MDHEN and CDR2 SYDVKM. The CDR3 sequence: CASSFLGGRRTDTQYF. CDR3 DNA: TGTGCCAGCAGTTTCCTGGGCGGGAGGAGGACAGATACGCAGTATTTT.

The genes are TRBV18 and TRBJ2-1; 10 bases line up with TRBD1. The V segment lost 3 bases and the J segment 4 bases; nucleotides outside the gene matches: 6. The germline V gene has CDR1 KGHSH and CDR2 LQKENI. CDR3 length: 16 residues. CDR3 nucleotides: TGTGCCAGCTCACCGACGACAGGGGGCTCGTACAATGAGCAGTTCTTC. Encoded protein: CASSPTTGGSYNEQFF.

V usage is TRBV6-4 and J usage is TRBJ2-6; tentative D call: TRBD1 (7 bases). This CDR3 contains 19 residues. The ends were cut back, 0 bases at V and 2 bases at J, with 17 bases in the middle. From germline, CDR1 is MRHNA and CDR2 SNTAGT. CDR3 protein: CASSDSYGTGEAGANVLTF. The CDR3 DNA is TGTGCCAGCAGTGACTCATATGGAACAGGGGAGGCTGGGGCCAACGTCCTGACTTTC.

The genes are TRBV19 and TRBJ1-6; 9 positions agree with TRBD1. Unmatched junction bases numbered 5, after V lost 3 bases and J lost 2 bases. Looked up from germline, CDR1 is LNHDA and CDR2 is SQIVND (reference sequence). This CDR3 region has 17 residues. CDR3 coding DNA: TGTGCCAGTAGTATCTCCGGGACAGGGACCTATAATTCACCCCTCCACTTT. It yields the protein CASSISGTGTYNSPLHF.

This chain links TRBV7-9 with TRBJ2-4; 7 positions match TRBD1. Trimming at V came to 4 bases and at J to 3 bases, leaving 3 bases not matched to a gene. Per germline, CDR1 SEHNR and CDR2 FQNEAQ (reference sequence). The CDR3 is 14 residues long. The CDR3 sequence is CASSSDRSKNIQYF. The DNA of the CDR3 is TGTGCCAGCAGCTCGGACAGGAGCAAAAACATTCAGTACTTC.

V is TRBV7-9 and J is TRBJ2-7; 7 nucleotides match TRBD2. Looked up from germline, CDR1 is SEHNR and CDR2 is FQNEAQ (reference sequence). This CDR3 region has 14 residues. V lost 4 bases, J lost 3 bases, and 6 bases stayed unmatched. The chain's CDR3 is CASSYTSVVYEQYF. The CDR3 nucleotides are TGTGCCAGCAGCTACACTAGCGTCGTCTACGAGCAGTACTTC.

The CDR3 spells CASTDRIGGQFF. For the CDR3, the DNA is TGTGCCAGCACCGACAGGATAGGGGGCCAGTTCTTC. The chain has TRBV6-6 and TRBJ2-1; 7 positions match TRBD1. The germline V gene has CDR1 MNHNY and CDR2 SVGAGI (reference sequence). The V gene end was trimmed by 7 bases and the J gene end by 13 bases; junction bases not matched to a gene: 10. The CDR3 is 12 amino acids.

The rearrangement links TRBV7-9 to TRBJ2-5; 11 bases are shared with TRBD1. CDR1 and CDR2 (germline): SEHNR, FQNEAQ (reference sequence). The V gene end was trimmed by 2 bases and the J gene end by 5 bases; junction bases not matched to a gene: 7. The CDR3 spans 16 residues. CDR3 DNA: TGTGCCAGCAGCTTACTTGGACAGGGGGCTGTGGAGACCCAGTACTTC. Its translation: CASSLLGQGAVETQYF.

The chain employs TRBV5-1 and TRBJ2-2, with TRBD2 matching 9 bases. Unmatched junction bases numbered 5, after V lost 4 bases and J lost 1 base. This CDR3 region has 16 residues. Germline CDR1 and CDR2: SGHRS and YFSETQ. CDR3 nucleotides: TGCGCCAGCAGCCCGACACTAGCGGGGAACACCGGGGAGCTGTTTTTT. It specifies CASSPTLAGNTGELFF.

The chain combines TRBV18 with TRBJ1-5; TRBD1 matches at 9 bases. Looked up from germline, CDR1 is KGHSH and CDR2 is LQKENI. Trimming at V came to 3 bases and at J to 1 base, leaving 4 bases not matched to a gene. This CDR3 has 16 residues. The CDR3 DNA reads TGTGCCAGCTCACCTCTACAGGGGGCGAGCAATCAGCCCCAGCATTTT. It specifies CASSPLQGASNQPQHF.

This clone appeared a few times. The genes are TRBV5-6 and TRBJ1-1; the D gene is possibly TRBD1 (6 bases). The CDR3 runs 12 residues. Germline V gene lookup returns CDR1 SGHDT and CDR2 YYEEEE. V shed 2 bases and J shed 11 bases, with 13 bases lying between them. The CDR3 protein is CASSFRYRDAFF. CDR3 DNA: TGTGCCAGCAGCTTCCGTTACAGGGATGCTTTCTTT.

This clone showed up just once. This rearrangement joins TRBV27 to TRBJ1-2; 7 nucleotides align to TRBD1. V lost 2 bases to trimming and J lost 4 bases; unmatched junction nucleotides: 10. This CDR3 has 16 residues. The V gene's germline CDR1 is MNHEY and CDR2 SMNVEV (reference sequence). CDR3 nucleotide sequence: TGTGCCAGCAGTTTACGGCCGGGACAGACGGCCTATGGCTACACCTTC. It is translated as CASSLRPGQTAYGYTF.

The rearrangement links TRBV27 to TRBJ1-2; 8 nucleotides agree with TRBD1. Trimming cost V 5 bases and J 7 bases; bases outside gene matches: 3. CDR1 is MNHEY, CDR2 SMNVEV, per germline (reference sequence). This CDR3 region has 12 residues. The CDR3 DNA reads TGTGCCAGCAGTACTGGACAGGGTGGCTACACCTTC. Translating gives CASSTGQGGYTF.

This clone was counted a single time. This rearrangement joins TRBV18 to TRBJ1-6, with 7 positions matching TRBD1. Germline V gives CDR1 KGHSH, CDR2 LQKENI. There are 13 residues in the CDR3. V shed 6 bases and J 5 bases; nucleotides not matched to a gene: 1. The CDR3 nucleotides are TGTGCCAGCTCGGGGACAGATAATTCACCCCTCCACTTT. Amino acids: CASSGTDNSPLHF.

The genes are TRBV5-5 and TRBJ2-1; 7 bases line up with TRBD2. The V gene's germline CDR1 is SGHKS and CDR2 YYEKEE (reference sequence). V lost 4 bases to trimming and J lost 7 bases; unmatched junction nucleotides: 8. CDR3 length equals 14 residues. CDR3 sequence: CASSPRGGINEQFF. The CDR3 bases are TGTGCCAGCAGCCCGCGGGGAGGGATAAATGAGCAGTTCTTC. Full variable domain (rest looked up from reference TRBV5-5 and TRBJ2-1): DAGVTQSPTHLIKTRGQQVTLRCSPISGHKSVSWYQQVLGQGPQFIFQYYEKEERGRGNFPDRFSARQFPNYSSELNVNALLLGDSALYLCASSPRGGINEQFFGPGTRLTVL.

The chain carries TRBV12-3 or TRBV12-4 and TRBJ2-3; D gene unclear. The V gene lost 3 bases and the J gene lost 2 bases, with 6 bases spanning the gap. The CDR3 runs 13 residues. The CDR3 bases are TGTGCCAGCAGTTTCGGTGACACAGATACGCAGTATTTT. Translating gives CASSFGDTDTQYF.

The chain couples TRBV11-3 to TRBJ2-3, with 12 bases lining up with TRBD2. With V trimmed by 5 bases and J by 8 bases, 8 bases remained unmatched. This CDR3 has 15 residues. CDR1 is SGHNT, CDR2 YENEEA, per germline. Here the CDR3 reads CASSLGLAGRGTQYF. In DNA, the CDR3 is TGTGCCAGCAGCCTCGGACTAGCGGGAAGGGGTACGCAGTATTTT.

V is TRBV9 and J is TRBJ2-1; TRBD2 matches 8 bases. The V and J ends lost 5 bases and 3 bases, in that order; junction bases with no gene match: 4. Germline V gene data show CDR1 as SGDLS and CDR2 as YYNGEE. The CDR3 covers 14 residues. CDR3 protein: CASSGSGNYNEQFF. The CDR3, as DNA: TGTGCCAGCAGTGGTAGCGGGAACTACAATGAGCAGTTCTTC.

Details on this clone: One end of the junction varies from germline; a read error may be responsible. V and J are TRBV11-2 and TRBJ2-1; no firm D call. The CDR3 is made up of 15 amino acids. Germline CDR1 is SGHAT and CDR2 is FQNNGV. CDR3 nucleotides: TGTGCCAGCAGTTTAGGGTATAGCTCCTACAATGAGCAGTTCTTC. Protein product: CASSLGYSSYNEQFF.

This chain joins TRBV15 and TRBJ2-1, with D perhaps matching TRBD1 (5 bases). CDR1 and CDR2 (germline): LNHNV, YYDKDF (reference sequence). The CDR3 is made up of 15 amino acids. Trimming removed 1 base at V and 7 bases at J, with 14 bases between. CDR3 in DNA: TGTGCCACCAGCAGAGGGTCAGGGTTGAGGAATGAGCAGTTCTTC. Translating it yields CATSRGSGLRNEQFF.

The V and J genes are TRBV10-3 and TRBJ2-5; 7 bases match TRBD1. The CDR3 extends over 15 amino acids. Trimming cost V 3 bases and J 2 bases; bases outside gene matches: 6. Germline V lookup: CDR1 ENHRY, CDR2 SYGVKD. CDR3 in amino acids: CAISDRPGQQETQYF. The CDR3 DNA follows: TGTGCCATCAGTGATAGGCCGGGACAGCAAGAGACCCAGTACTTC.

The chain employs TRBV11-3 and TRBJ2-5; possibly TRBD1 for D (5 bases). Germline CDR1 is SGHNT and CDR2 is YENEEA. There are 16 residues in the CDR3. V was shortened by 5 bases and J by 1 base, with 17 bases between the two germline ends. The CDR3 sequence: CASSPGQGSAQETQYF. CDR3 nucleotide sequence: TGTGCCAGCAGCCCAGGCCAGGGATCGGCCCAAGAGACCCAGTACTTC.

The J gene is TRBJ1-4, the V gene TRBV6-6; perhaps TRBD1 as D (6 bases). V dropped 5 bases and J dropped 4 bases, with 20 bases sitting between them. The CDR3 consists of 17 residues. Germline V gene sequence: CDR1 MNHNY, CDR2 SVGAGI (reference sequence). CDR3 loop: CASSRKPGQRLNEKLFF. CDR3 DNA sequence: TGTGCCAGCAGTCGAAAACCCGGACAGAGGCTTAATGAAAAACTGTTTTTT.

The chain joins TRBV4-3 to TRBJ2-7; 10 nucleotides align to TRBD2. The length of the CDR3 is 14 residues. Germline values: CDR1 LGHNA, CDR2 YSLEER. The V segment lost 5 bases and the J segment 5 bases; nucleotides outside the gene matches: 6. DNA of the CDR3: TGCGCCAGCAGCTCCACTAGCGGGATCCACGAGCAGTACTTC. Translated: CASSSTSGIHEQYF.

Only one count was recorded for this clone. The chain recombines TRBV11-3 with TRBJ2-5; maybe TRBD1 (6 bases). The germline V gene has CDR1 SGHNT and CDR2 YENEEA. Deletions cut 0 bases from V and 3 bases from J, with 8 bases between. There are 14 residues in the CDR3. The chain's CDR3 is CASSLDGGKETQYF. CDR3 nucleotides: TGTGCCAGCAGCTTAGATGGGGGCAAAGAGACCCAGTACTTC.

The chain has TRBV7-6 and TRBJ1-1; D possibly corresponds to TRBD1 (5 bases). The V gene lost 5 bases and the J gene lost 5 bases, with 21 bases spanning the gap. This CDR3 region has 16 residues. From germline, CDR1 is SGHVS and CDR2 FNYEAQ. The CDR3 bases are TGTGCCAGCAGCCCAGCTTTTCAGGGCTTTCGGACTGAAGCTTTCTTT. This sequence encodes CASSPAFQGFRTEAFF.